The 9 T cell receptor beta chains below all came from one sample that was sequenced in a study of shared clonotypes between healthy human individuals. The repertoire was sequenced with immunoSEQ multiplex PCR; TCRdb's copy has only in-frame clones and lacks some. The sample gives about 380,000 clones, about 96% of which show up once; 0.32% is in the top ten. Sequencing was performed on memory CD8+ T cells sorted from blood. The subset was: CD45RO+ cells pooled with CCR7-negative TemRA cells. The receptors here all came from a man aged 25 to 40 in good health.

With regard to this clone: Other DNA sequences in this specimen translate into the identical CDR3. The chain is built from TRBV7-9 and TRBJ1-1; D remains unclear. The V gene lost 3 bases and the J gene lost 0 bases, with 5 bases spanning the gap. Looked up from germline, CDR1 is SEHNR and CDR2 is FQNEAQ (reference sequence). This CDR3 region has 13 residues. This CDR3 reads CASSLALNTEAFF. In DNA form, the CDR3 reads TGTGCCAGCAGCTTGGCCCTGAACACTGAAGCTTTCTTT.

This rearrangement joins TRBV6-9 to TRBJ2-1; a weak D match, TRBD2 (5 bases). Per germline, CDR1 MNHGY and CDR2 SVAAGI. V was cut by 7 bases and J by 7 bases, with 8 bases left in between. The CDR3 has 11 amino acids. CDR3 sequence reads: CASITGNEQFF. In nucleotides, the CDR3 is TGTGCCAGCATTACGGGGAATGAGCAGTTCTTC.

The chain recombines TRBV10-3 with TRBJ2-7, with 7 bases fitting TRBD2. The V gene end was trimmed by 3 bases and the J gene end by 2 bases; junction bases not matched to a gene: 4. CDR1 and CDR2 from the germline V gene are ENHRY and SYGVKD. This CDR3 comprises 14 residues. The CDR3 DNA sequence: TGTGCCATCAGTGAACTAGCGAAACCCTACGAGCAGTACTTC. This encodes CAISELAKPYEQYF.

This clone was observed a single time. This chain links TRBV2 with TRBJ2-1; maybe TRBD2 (6 bases). Trimming took off 4 bases at V and 1 base at J, with 11 bases between the two ends. The length of the CDR3 is 15 residues. Per the germline V gene, CDR1 is SNHLY and CDR2 is FYNNEI. CDR3 amino acids: CASSVGEVSYNEQFF. CDR3 sequence (DNA): TGTGCCAGCAGTGTAGGGGAGGTTTCCTACAATGAGCAGTTCTTC.

The gene calls are TRBV5-1 and TRBJ2-7; the match to TRBD1 covers 9 bases. Germline loops: CDR1 SGHRS, CDR2 YFSETQ. V gave up 1 base and J gave up 1 base; unmatched junction bases: 12. CDR3 length: 18 residues. DNA for the CDR3: TGCGCCAGCAGCTTGAGTTTGACCGGGACAGGGTTATCCTACGAGCAGTACTTC. This codes for CASSLSLTGTGLSYEQYF.

This chain uses TRBV7-2 with TRBJ2-7; 9 positions match TRBD1. The V segment lost 3 bases and the J segment 4 bases; nucleotides outside the gene matches: 7. Looked up from germline, CDR1 is SGHTA and CDR2 is FQGNSA. CDR3 size: 15 residues. The CDR3 protein is CASSFPGTGIYEQYF. DNA of the CDR3: TGTGCCAGCAGCTTCCCCGGGACAGGGATATACGAGCAGTACTTC.

The rearrangement links TRBV6-1 to TRBJ2-7, with D possibly being TRBD1 (6 bases). Trimming removed 6 bases at V and 4 bases at J, with 13 bases between. This CDR3 contains 13 residues. Germline V gives CDR1 MNHNS, CDR2 SASEGT. The CDR3 DNA reads as TGTGCCAGCAGAGCCGACAGGAGTTACGAGCAGTACTTC. Translated, it gives CASRADRSYEQYF.

V gene TRBV6-1 combines with J gene TRBJ2-4; D tentatively reads TRBD1 or TRBD2 (6 bases each). The germline V gene encodes CDR1 MNHNS and CDR2 SASEGT. The CDR3 totals 15 residues. The germline V and J ends were trimmed by 2 bases and 5 bases, with 13 bases remaining between them. The CDR3 loop reads CASSEMGGMENIQYF. DNA for the CDR3: TGTGCCAGCAGTGAAATGGGGGGCATGGAAAACATTCAGTACTTC.

This clone was detected once. The chain has TRBV2 and TRBJ1-2; no clear D gene. The V end lost 2 bases, the J end lost 3 bases, and 13 bases lay between the germline ends. The length of the CDR3 is 15 residues. CDR1 SNHLY and CDR2 FYNNEI come from the germline V gene. CDR3 DNA: TGTGCCAGCAGTGAAAGACTTACAGTCGACTATGGCTACACCTTC. Translating gives CASSERLTVDYGYTF.